This TCR beta chain was identified in a study of T cells after yellow fever vaccination (dated by TCRdb to between 2018 and 2021). As for the study more broadly: The SMART-Seq v4 Ultra Low Input RNA kit was used to prepare libraries from fractions with low cell numbers. Bulk TCR alpha and beta repertoires were sequenced longitudinally to track T-cell clones before and after primary and booster YFV17D yellow fever vaccination. Two healthy male donors, one aged 18 to 30 and one aged 30 to 40 years, made up the cohort. Bulk PBMC replicates and cell subsets were isolated from blood drawn at multiple timepoints before and after both primary and secondary immunization. Overall study results and their limits: Because the study included only two donors, the extent to which the findings can be generalized is limited. Compared with the primary T-cell response, the secondary T-cell response was weaker but faster, peaking on day 5 rather than day 15. A small fraction of clonotypes showed up in both the CD4 and CD8 compartments, probably as a result of convergent recombination. Computational filtering was needed because FACS-sorted repertoires could contain abundant contaminating clonotypes from the bulk population. Most clones expanded after primary vaccination (approximately 95% of CD4 and about 85% of CD8) were re-detected after the booster, suggesting that broad memory maintenance occurred.

Synthesis of TCR cDNA relied on 5'RACE template switching, a step that introduced a universal primer site along with unique molecular identifiers. Priming of cDNA synthesis was performed from both the TCR alpha and TCR beta constant segments. Library amplification involved two PCR steps, and the second step added sample barcodes and sequencing adapters. Libraries were sequenced on Illumina HiSeq 2500 (2x100 bp) or NovaSeq (2x150 bp). Turning to the authors' computational methods: MIGEC was used to demultiplex reads and collapse the reads into UMI consensus sequences, and MiXCR was used for V(D)J alignment. Using edgeR on replicate PBMC samples, clonotypes were called vaccine-responding if FDR was below 0.01 and the log2 fold change was above 5 up to day 15. Bulk clonotypes were assigned CD4 or CD8 identity according to which sequenced CD4 or CD8 repertoire held them at higher abundance. The public reads were reprocessed in TCRdb via fastp at Q25 and MiXCR, keeping in-frame beta chains. Records with the same CDR3 protein are collapsed into one entry carrying the most frequent genes and DNA. V and J calls and clone size were set by TCRdb, not the authors. The sample includes 400,000 or so distinct CDR3 sequences, with approximately 10% observed a single time. The top ten constitute less than 20% of the sample.

Reading the label with the study, this specimen's treatment or condition is: live attenuated yellow fever vaccine strain. At each blood-draw timepoint, two biological replicates of bulk PBMCs were collected. A standard Ficoll-Paque protocol was used to isolate PBMCs from peripheral blood. RNA was extracted with TriZol from bulk PBMCs, CD4 and CD8 fractions, and dextramer-positive and dextramer-negative fractions. This clonotype was counted between two and nine times. The clone's antigen remains unknown. Base quality data are lacking; no much larger clone is found one base away. The germline V gene (reference sequence) gives CDR1 as LGHDT and CDR2 as YNNKEL. Reading from cysteine to phenylalanine, the CDR3 counts 12 amino acids. Here the CDR3 DNA is all that survives: 36 bases in frame from base 1. The germline ends are 3 bases apart after V is trimmed by 1 base and J by 5 bases.

Sequenced here: PBMCs, sampled on the day of the first yellow fever vaccination. Recombination joined TRBV3-1 with TRBJ1-5; no D gene can be assigned with confidence. The origin of this receptor is a man aged 18 to 29 who received the YFV17D yellow fever vaccine. The CDR3 sequence is CASSQADQPQHF. The nucleotide sequence reads TGTGCCAGCAGCCAAGCGGATCAGCCCCAGCATTTT.